This T cell receptor (beta chain) was retrieved from a study of cytomegalovirus exposure and HLA in healthy donors listed by TCRdb under 2017. The study in broad terms: In an earlier analysis of 450 to 750 of the donors, around 290 Gb of sequence data and 100 million or so unique TCR beta sequences from about 179 million T cells were reported. About 280 gigabases of sequencing data and approximately 91 million unique TCR sequences made up an early release that covered 500 to 650 HLA-typed donors. Of the 300 to 400 genotyped donors, over 70% fell in the genetic ancestry cluster associated with self-reported Caucasian donors. The study aimed to test whether signatures of past pathogen exposure could be identified by cataloging public T cell receptors. The study used immunosequencing to profile the T cell repertoires of 600 to 850 subjects and linked those repertoires to cytomegalovirus serostatus. A separate validation cohort of 100 to 150 different subjects was used in addition to the approximately 700-subject first cohort. High-throughput TCR immunosequencing, statistical association of individual TCRs with disease status, and machine learning were combined to predict cytomegalovirus infection status. A later analysis re-analyzed previously published TCR beta repertoires from 650 to 800 donors and added high-resolution HLA genotyping to study TCR occurrence patterns. The later analysis used no new phenotypic data to find candidate immune exposures, relying instead on TCR beta sequences and their occurrence across donors. To decide whether each TCR beta V gene segment behaved as functional or pseudogenic, an earlier analysis of some 600 of the donors relied on high-throughput TCR beta sequencing. Donor age, sex, ethnicity and CMV serostatus were collected together with the repertoire data. In a later genetic analysis, genome-wide SNP genotypes for about three fifths of the roughly 670 donors were used, and that subset was treated as a discovery cohort. All discovery cohort repertoires had been generated on a single sequencing platform. HLA typing included class I and class II loci at four-digit resolution. The number of typed donors differed by locus: about 620-630 for A, B, C, DRB1 and DQB1; 522 for DQA1; 606 for DPA1; and some 450 for DPB1. Four or five DR-DQ haplotypes were handled as single units for association and clustering because linkage in the cohort was strong. Among 300 to 500 genotyped donors of the cohort, an average of about 220,000 unique TCR beta nucleotide sequences was sequenced per donor, of which 15% to 20% were non-productive. The full study reports these points: Because counts were too low, 15 to 20 rarely observed V segments, including chromosome 9 orphons, were excluded from the earlier analysis of around 590 of the donors. Linkage disequilibrium might explain the correlated functional status among segregating V segments, but an unknown experimental factor could not be excluded. In a later analysis, most CMV-associated TCR beta chains were found to appear HLA-restricted, with HLA associations seemingly driven largely by CMV exposure. In the study, 150 to 200 TCR beta chains were listed as associated with cytomegalovirus. The authors suggested that the approach could potentially be extended to other disease states and immunological phenotypes. In a later analysis, HLA-associated TCR beta chains showed more clonal expansion and lower generation probabilities than non-associated chains that were equally common. Roughly uniform sequencing depth across donors was assumed in presence/absence analyses, although this assumption may not hold. A later genetic analysis reported fewer N-insertions in productive TCRs among donors in an Asian-associated ancestry cluster than the roughly 620-donor mean. In a later analysis, several top co-occurrence clusters were reported to appear linked to parvovirus B19, influenza, CMV and Epstein-Barr virus. HLA typing was unavailable for some donors at each locus, so association tests used only the typed subset. In an earlier analysis of some 550 of the donors, most TCR beta V segments were observed in productive rearrangements about 90% or about 30% of the time, broadly matching IMGT annotations. V-gene and J-gene trimming of TCR beta chains was associated with a missense DCLRE1C variant in a later genetic analysis, and the association was replicated in an independent cohort. Because the 87-base-pair reads could not distinguish some IMGT-functional V segments, including TRBV6-2 and TRBV6-3, those segments were excluded. In vitro tests confirmed that a few of the cytomegalovirus-associated TCR beta chains recognize cytomegalovirus antigens. While some public TCRs were present in many individuals, most TCR sequences turned up only very rarely across donors. A later analysis associated 15,000 to 20,000 TCR beta sequences with specific HLA alleles at a false discovery rate of 0.05. When HLA alleles, especially DR and DQ, strongly co-occurred, attributing TCR associations to individual alleles was difficult. The classifier was reported to diagnose cytomegalovirus status with high specificity and sensitivity in both the original and validation cohorts. A further reported finding was that TCR beta sequences accurately predicted the HLA-A and HLA-B alleles for most subjects in the first cohort. Immune exposure information for the cohort was limited to CMV serostatus. A cluster of highly shared sequence variants was judged likely to be a technical artifact of the sequencing pipeline. A later analysis found that TCR association rates varied across HLA loci, with DRB1 alleles showing the most associated TCRs and HLA-C alleles the fewest. In this cohort, only TCR beta chains were sequenced, and detectable features were limited by the absence of alpha or paired-chain data.

In total, approximately 690 healthy bone marrow donors made up the cohort. At the time of sampling, all cohort members were nominally healthy, though unrecorded immune exposures were likely present. Of the approximately 700 cohort members, 250 to 300 had positive CMV serostatus and approximately 360 had negative CMV serostatus, and CMV serostatus was not recorded for the donor. A peripheral blood sample was collected from each donor, and TCR beta sequencing was performed on peripheral blood mononuclear cells. Genomic DNA extraction from the blood cell samples was performed with the Qiagen DNeasy Blood Extraction Kit. On this clone itself: It lacks a known antigen. One base away there is no much larger clone; base qualities are not given.

Library preparation employed the immunoSEQ multiplex PCR assay. For the multiplex PCR, a mixture combining 60 forward primers for TCR Vbeta segments and 13 reverse primers for TCR Jbeta segments was used. A multiplex PCR assay on genomic DNA amplified the CDR3 region of rearranged TCR beta genes. Amplified TCR beta libraries were sequenced as 87-base-pair reads on the Illumina HiSeq System. The source study handled its data this way. Across the 500 to 850 repertoires, a later analysis counted approximately 83 million unique TCR beta chains, roughly 11 million of which were shared by at least two donors. Raw reads were error-corrected and collapsed into unique sequences by a nearest-neighbor algorithm in which closely related sequences were merged to remove PCR and sequencing errors. To assign V, D and J gene segments, CDR3 sequences were aligned to IMGT reference sequences. For a sequence to be retained, a match of at least six nucleotides to both a V gene segment and a J gene segment was required. A rearrangement was called productive if the CDR3 had no stop codons and remained in frame with V and J, and every other rearrangement was called non-productive. CDR3 was defined according to IMGT convention as the region running from the second conserved V-encoded cysteine to the conserved J-encoded phenylalanine. The earlier analysis of roughly 590 of the donors excluded any sequence lacking an unambiguous match to a single V gene segment. In an earlier analysis of a few hundred of the donors, V segments were called functional above 56.7% productive rearrangements and were called segregating when the between-donor standard deviation exceeded 5%. A statistical classification framework was built for diagnosing cytomegalovirus status from the catalog of TCR beta chain sequences. A later analysis assigned V and J genes by comparing TCR nucleotide sequences with IMGT/GENE-DB human TR gene sequences. Using the TCRdist pipeline, a later analysis assigned CDR3 sequences along with most-parsimonious VDJ recombination scenarios. In a later analysis, each TCR beta chain was defined by its CDR3 amino acid sequence together with its V-gene family, and reads lacking a unique V-gene family were excluded. A later analysis removed 500 to 650 highly shared, low-generation-probability nucleotide sequences to deal with suspected cross-contamination and a sequencing artifact. A later analysis calculated a clonal expansion index for each public chain from normalized within-repertoire ranks of inferred template counts. A later analysis computed generation probabilities with a VDJ recombination model fitted to out-of-frame rearrangements, and checked the results against IGoR. In a later analysis, hypergeometric tests were used to score TCR-TCR, TCR-HLA and TCR-CMV co-occurrence, with a repertoire-size bias correction applied to TCR pairs. A later analysis estimated false discovery rates by permuting HLA or CMV assignments 20 times. In a later analysis, co-occurring TCRs were grouped using DBSCAN, with TCRdist sequence similarity added in when clustering inside HLA-allele-positive subsets. For co-occurrence clustering, repertoires with fewer than 30,000 or more than 120,000 public chains were excluded, along with a handful of repertoires with anomalous nucleotide sharing. TCRdb limited this immuneACCESS table to in-frame rearrangements with V and J called. A share of clones is missing; checked studies link under half to unresolved V genes, and the rest is unexplained. V and J calls and clone size are as listed in that table; D and trimming were resolved from the DNA. The sample table records about 230,000 clones; roughly 84% of these occur just once. Of the sample, 1% to 1.5% falls within the top ten clones.

The germline V gene encodes CDR1 KGHSH and CDR2 LQKENI. The CDR3 spans 13 residues, from the cysteine through the phenylalanine. Only CDR3 DNA is held: 39 bases, read in frame from base 1. Trimming takes 3 bases from V and 4 bases from J, and the germline ends sit 7 bases apart. The receptor's source is a human donor in good health. Input material: PBMCs. Rearrangement joined TRBV18 to TRBJ2-1; the D segment cannot be called with confidence. Read as DNA, the sequence is TGTGCCAGCTCACCTGTCAGTTACAATGAGCAGTTCTTC. This yields the protein CASSPVSYNEQFF.